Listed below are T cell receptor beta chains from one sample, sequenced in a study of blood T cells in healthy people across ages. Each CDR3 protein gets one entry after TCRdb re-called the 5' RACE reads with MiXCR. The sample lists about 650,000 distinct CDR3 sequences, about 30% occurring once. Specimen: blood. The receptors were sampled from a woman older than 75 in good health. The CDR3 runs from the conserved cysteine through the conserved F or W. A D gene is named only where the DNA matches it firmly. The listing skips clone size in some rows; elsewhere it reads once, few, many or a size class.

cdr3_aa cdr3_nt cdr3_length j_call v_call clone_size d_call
CAWRQPSWTGSTDTQYF TGTGCCTGGAGACAACCGAGTTGGACAGGGAGCACAGATACGCAGTATTTT 17 TRBJ2-3 TRBV30 once TRBD1
CASSLLRTANNSPLHF TGTGCCAGCAGTTTACTCCGGACAGCAAATAATTCACCCCTCCACTTT 16 TRBJ1-6 TRBV28 - -
CASSPGPGRRGYTF TGCGCCAGCAGCCCCGGACCGGGGAGGAGGGGCTACACCTTC 14 TRBJ1-2 TRBV4-1 many -
CASSRLENYGYTF TGTGCCAGCAGTAGGTTGGAGAACTATGGCTACACCTTC 13 TRBJ1-2 TRBV6-2/TRBV6-3 many -
CASSVDGGNADTQYF TGTGCCAGCAGCGTGGATGGCGGGAACGCAGATACGCAGTATTTT 15 TRBJ2-3 TRBV9 many -
CATSLSGQGLEKLFF TGTGCCACCAGCCTCTCCGGCCAGGGCTTGGAAAAACTGTTTTTT 15 TRBJ1-4 TRBV15 - -
CASTTLATLGEQFF TGTGCCAGTACAACACTAGCGACCCTGGGTGAGCAGTTCTTC 14 TRBJ2-1 TRBV2 many TRBD2
CASSGGVGNQPQHF TGTGCCAGCAGTGGGGGGGTAGGCAATCAGCCCCAGCATTTT 14 TRBJ1-5 TRBV2 - -
CAWSVRAGGFTDTQYF TGTGCCTGGAGTGTACGAGCGGGGGGTTTCACAGATACGCAGTATTTT 16 TRBJ2-3 TRBV30 few TRBD2
CASSYEAGNNSPLHF TGTGCCAGCAGTTATGAGGCAGGAAATAATTCACCCCTCCACTTT 15 TRBJ1-6 TRBV6-6 many -
CASRTIFDREDTQYF TGTGCCAGCAGAACGATCTTTGACAGGGAAGATACGCAGTATTTT 15 TRBJ2-3 TRBV28 - TRBD1
CSAVGTGGKLFF TGCAGTGCTGTCGGGACAGGTGGAAAACTGTTTTTT 12 TRBJ1-4 TRBV20-1 few TRBD1
CASSLVFNTEAFF TGTGCCAGCAGCTTAGTCTTCAACACTGAAGCTTTCTTT 13 TRBJ1-1 TRBV7-9 - -
CASSQDWQSGEQYF TGCGCCAGCAGCCAAGATTGGCAGTCGGGCGAGCAGTACTTC 14 TRBJ2-7 TRBV4-3 - -